This T cell receptor beta chain was observed in a study of cytomegalovirus exposure and HLA in healthy donors. Overall study results and limits: Many donors carried some public TCRs, although rarity characterized most TCR sequences.

As concerns this clone: The antigen is undetermined.

This CDR3 is 14 amino acids long. V was pared by 1 base and J by 3 bases, with 7 bases between. Germline V gene data show CDR1 as SSHAT and CDR2 as FNYEAQ (reference sequence). This PCR relied on a set of 60 Vbeta primers and 13 Jbeta primers. The data were produced by immunoSEQ multiplex PCR, yet TCRdb's version contains in-frame clones alone and is incomplete. The table lists 150,000 or so clones, approximately 79% of them singletons. Sequencing used PBMCs. The chain uses TRBV7-7 and TRBJ2-1, with D unclear. This TCR derives from a male donor in good health and CMV-seronegative. The CDR3 bases are TGTGCCAGCAGCTTAGGGTCTAGCTACAATGAGCAGTTCTTC. Translating it yields CASSLGSSYNEQFF. The full variable domain, completed using reference TRBV7-7 and TRBJ2-1, is GAGVSQSPRYKVTKRGQDVTLRCDPISSHATLYWYQQALGQGPEFLTYFNYEAQPDKSGLPSDRFSAERPEGSISTLTIQRTEQRDSAMYRCASSLGSSYNEQFFGPGTRLTVL.